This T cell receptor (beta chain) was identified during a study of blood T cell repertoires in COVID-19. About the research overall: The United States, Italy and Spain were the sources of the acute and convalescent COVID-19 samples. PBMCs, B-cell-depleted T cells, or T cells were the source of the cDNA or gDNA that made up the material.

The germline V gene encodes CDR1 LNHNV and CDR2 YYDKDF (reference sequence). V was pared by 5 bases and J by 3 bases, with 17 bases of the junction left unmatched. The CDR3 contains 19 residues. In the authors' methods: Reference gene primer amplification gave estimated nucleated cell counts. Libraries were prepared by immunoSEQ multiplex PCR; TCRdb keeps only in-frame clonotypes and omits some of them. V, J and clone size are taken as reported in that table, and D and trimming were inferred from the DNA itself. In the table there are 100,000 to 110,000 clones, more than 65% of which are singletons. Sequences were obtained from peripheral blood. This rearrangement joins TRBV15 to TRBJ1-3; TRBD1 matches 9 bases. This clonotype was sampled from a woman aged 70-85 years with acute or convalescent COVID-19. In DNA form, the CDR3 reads TGTGCCACCAGCCCTTTTACAGGGGGCGCCGGGTTAGGTGGAAACACCATATATTTT. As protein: CATSPFTGGAGLGGNTIYF.